This TCR beta chain was sequenced in a study of Ad26.COV2.S vaccination and SARS-CoV-2 variants. Study observations and caveats: Considerable breadth of spike-specific CD8+ and CD4+ T cell responses has reportedly been documented following vaccination. Total responses of T cells may have been underestimated by the analyses of TCR breadth and depth.

This clone has a single count. As yet, its antigen is unknown. V dropped 4 bases and J dropped 3 bases, with 13 bases sitting between them. CDR1 and CDR2 (germline): KGHSH, LQKENI. The CDR3 extends over 14 amino acids. Measured with immunoSEQ multiplex PCR; TCRdb has only the in-frame clones, and not every one. The table includes 350,000 to 550,000 clones, 89% detected once. The treatment was: 19 received Ad26.COV2.S at low or high dose, single or two shots; about 5 received placebo; per-sample allocation not given. Sampling took place 63 days after the first vaccine or placebo injection. This clonotype originated in a person aged 18-65 years who received the Ad26.COV2.S COVID-19 vaccine or a placebo. The rearrangement joins TRBV18 to TRBJ2-7; D perhaps matches TRBD1 (5 bases). Sequencing was performed on peripheral blood, taken in a trial of Ad26.COV2.S vaccine versus placebo. The CDR3 sequence is CASSRSQGGYEQYV. In DNA form, the CDR3 reads TGTGCCAGCTCACGCTCGCAGGGTGGCTACGAGCAGTACGTC.